These 20 T cell receptor beta chains were sequenced from one sample in a study of Ad26.COV2.S vaccination and SARS-CoV-2 variants. The treatment was: 15 to 20 received Ad26.COV2.S at low or high dose, single or two shots; about 5 received placebo; per-sample allocation not given. Repertoires come from day 63 after the first vaccine or placebo injection. TCRdb keeps only in-frame clones here, not all; method: immunoSEQ multiplex PCR. Of about 680,000 clones in the sample, around 90% were seen once. The material was peripheral blood, obtained in a trial of Ad26.COV2.S vaccine versus placebo. Receptors were obtained from a person aged 18-65 years who received the Ad26.COV2.S COVID-19 vaccine or a placebo.

V is TRBV6-5 and J is TRBJ2-3, with 7 bases matching TRBD1. This CDR3 has 13 residues. Germline-derived CDR1 and CDR2 are MNHEY and SVGAGI. J was trimmed by 3 bases and V by 5 bases; bases with no gene match: 2. The CDR3, as DNA: TGTGCCAGCAGTCGACAGGGAACAGATACGCAGTATTTT. Translation gives CASSRQGTDTQYF.

This clone was seen a single time. This chain uses TRBV18 with TRBJ1-2; a weak D match, TRBD1 (6 bases). The CDR3 spans 13 residues. CDR1 is KGHSH and CDR2 is LQKENI in the germline V gene. The V and J ends lost 3 bases and 8 bases respectively, with 13 bases between them. CDR3 region: CASSPPTGLGYTF. DNA of the CDR3: TGTGCCAGCTCACCGCCGACAGGCCTGGGCTACACCTTC.

This clone was recorded once. The chain recombines TRBV19 with TRBJ1-5; D unclear. This CDR3 has 14 residues. The germline V gene encodes CDR1 LNHDA and CDR2 SQIVND (reference sequence). The V gene lost 5 bases and the J gene lost 3 bases, with 11 bases spanning the gap. CDR3 nucleotide sequence: TGTGCCAGTAGTCCGGTGACCACCAATCAGCCCCAGCATTTT. Translating gives CASSPVTTNQPQHF.

This clone was recorded only once. The CDR3 is CASSVWREGRDTQYF. Here the CDR3 DNA reads TGTGCCAGCAGCGTATGGCGGGAGGGAAGAGATACGCAGTATTTT. This chain links TRBV9 with TRBJ2-3; 9 nucleotides match TRBD2. Per germline, CDR1 SGDLS and CDR2 YYNGEE. CDR3 length equals 15 residues. With 1 base clipped from V and 5 bases from J, the junction kept 5 bases outside the gene matches.

This clone has a single count. The chain has TRBV6-2 or TRBV6-3 and TRBJ1-5; D is ambiguous. V was trimmed by 3 bases and J by 6 bases, leaving 6 bases between them. This CDR3 has 12 amino acids. Germline V gene lookup returns CDR1 MNHEY and CDR2 SVGEGT. The chain's CDR3 is CASSYIGQPQHF. The DNA of the CDR3 is TGTGCCAGCAGTTATATTGGTCAGCCCCAGCATTTT.

The CDR3 nucleotides read TGTGCCACCAGCGGGGACCGCGCTAACTATGGCTACACCTTC. Protein sequence: CATSGDRANYGYTF. The chain has TRBV15 and TRBJ1-2, with a weak D call TRBD1 (5 bases). Germline V gene data show CDR1 as LNHNV and CDR2 as YYDKDF (reference sequence). The CDR3 is 14 residues long. Between the trimmed V and J ends, which lost 5 bases and 0 bases, there was a span of 10 bases.

A note on this clone: Distinct nucleotide sequences in the sample also encode this CDR3. This chain connects TRBV18 to TRBJ2-5, with TRBD2 as a possible D gene (5 bases). The CDR3 totals 14 residues. Deletions cut 2 bases from V and 0 bases from J, with 7 bases between. Germline lookup yields CDR1 KGHSH and CDR2 LQKENI. The CDR3 DNA follows: TGTGCCAGCTCACCAGGCGGGTACCAAGAGACCCAGTACTTC. Protein: CASSPGGYQETQYF.

The genes are TRBV29-1 and TRBJ2-3, with D uncertain. The CDR3 loop spans 11 amino acids. V lost 4 bases, J lost 3 bases, and 5 bases lay in between. CDR1 is SQVTM, CDR2 ANQGSEA, per germline. The CDR3 nucleotides read TGCAGCGTTGCCCCTACAGATACGCAGTATTTT. Its translation: CSVAPTDTQYF.

This clone was counted only a few times. The V gene is TRBV18, the J gene TRBJ1-5; D is unresolved. The CDR3 is 14 amino acids. Germline lookup yields CDR1 KGHSH and CDR2 LQKENI. Deletions cut 4 bases from V and 2 bases from J, with 9 bases between. CDR3: CASSLGTGNQPQHF. The CDR3 bases are TGTGCCAGCTCACTAGGCACAGGCAATCAGCCCCAGCATTTT.

This clone was detected only once. The genes are TRBV19 and TRBJ1-1; D perhaps matches TRBD1 (5 bases). V gave up 6 bases and J gave up 4 bases, with 15 bases separating them. This CDR3 spans 14 amino acids. Germline loops: CDR1 LNHDA, CDR2 SQIVND (reference sequence). The CDR3 bases are TGTGCCAGTAGCTTCTCAGGGCTGGGCACTGAAGCTTTCTTT. Translating gives CASSFSGLGTEAFF.

About this clone: Different DNA sequences within this sample yield the same CDR3. The chain links TRBV7-9 to TRBJ2-7; no clear D. The germline V gene encodes CDR1 SEHNR and CDR2 FQNEAQ (reference sequence). The CDR3 runs 12 residues. Trimming removed 4 bases from V and 0 bases from J, with 4 bases in between. CDR3 bases: TGTGCCAGCAGCTCACCCTCCTACGAGCAGTACTTC. Its translation: CASSSPSYEQYF.

This chain uses TRBV29-1 with TRBJ2-5, with 7 bases matching TRBD1. This CDR3 contains 12 residues. V lost 4 bases to trimming and J lost 3 bases; unmatched junction nucleotides: 2. Germline lookup yields CDR1 SQVTM and CDR2 ANQGSEA. The CDR3 sequence is CSVAGQEETQYF. The DNA of the CDR3 is TGCAGCGTTGCCGGACAGGAAGAGACCCAGTACTTC.

The genes are TRBV15 and TRBJ1-4; D gene ambiguous. The CDR3 runs to 16 residues. Per the germline V gene, CDR1 is LNHNV and CDR2 is YYDKDF (reference sequence). V gave up 1 base and J gave up 5 bases, with 14 bases separating them. CDR3 nucleotide sequence: TGTGCCACCAGCAGAGTACTAGGCAGCTTGAATGAAAAACTGTTTTTT. Translating gives CATSRVLGSLNEKLFF.

The V gene is TRBV6-1, the J gene TRBJ1-1, with 10 nucleotides matching TRBD1. Germline trimming cut 3 bases from V and 5 bases from J; bases unmatched to any gene: 6. The CDR3 is 15 residues long. Germline lookup yields CDR1 MNHNS and CDR2 SASEGT. The CDR3 DNA is TGTGCCAGCAGTGATGGGACAGGGGCTCGGACTGAAGCTTTCTTT. Its protein is CASSDGTGARTEAFF.

The CDR3 DNA is TGTGCCAGTAAGGGGCTAGCGATCGGGGAGCTGTTTTTT. Amino acids: CASKGLAIGELFF. The chain uses TRBV19 and TRBJ2-2; possible D gene TRBD2, 6 bases. This CDR3 is built from 13 residues. Germline loops: CDR1 LNHDA, CDR2 SQIVND (reference sequence). With 7 bases removed from V and 7 bases from J, the gap between germline ends came to 13 bases.

This chain uses TRBV14 with TRBJ1-1; D is undetermined. The CDR3 has 16 residues. Germline-derived CDR1 and CDR2 are SGHDN and FVKESK. The germline V and J ends were trimmed by 0 bases and 4 bases, with 15 bases remaining between them. This CDR3 reads CASSQEGLVGFTEAFF. CDR3 nucleotides: TGTGCCAGCAGCCAAGAAGGCCTAGTGGGTTTCACTGAAGCTTTCTTT. The full variable domain, completed using reference TRBV14 and TRBJ1-1, is EAGVTQFPSHSVIEKGQTVTLRCDPISGHDNLYWYRRVMGKEIKFLLHFVKESKQDESGMPNNRFLAERTGGTYSTLKVQPAELEDSGVYFCASSQEGLVGFTEAFFGQGTRLTVV.

This sequence joins TRBV15 and TRBJ2-1, with a tentative D call TRBD1 (5 bases). Deletions cut 5 bases from V and 8 bases from J, with 22 bases between. The CDR3 runs to 16 residues. CDR1 is LNHNV, CDR2 YYDKDF, per germline (reference sequence). The CDR3 here is CATSRTGRGSVYEQFF. CDR3 bases: TGTGCCACCAGCCGTACAGGACGAGGTTCTGTCTATGAGCAGTTCTTC.

This chain connects TRBV6-2 or TRBV6-3 to TRBJ1-1, with D perhaps TRBD1 (5 bases). V was shortened by 2 bases and J by 2 bases, with 12 bases between the two germline ends. The CDR3 totals 15 residues. Per germline, CDR1 MNHEY and CDR2 SVGEGT. For the CDR3, the DNA is TGTGCCAGCAGTTACCCCTTCGGGGGAAACACTGAAGCTTTCTTT. This translates into CASSYPFGGNTEAFF.

About this clone itself: Other DNA sequences within the sample encode an identical CDR3. The CDR3 here is CASSQERSSYEQYF. As DNA, the CDR3 is TGTGCCAGCAGCCAAGAACGGAGCTCCTACGAGCAGTACTTC. This chain links TRBV4-2 with TRBJ2-7, with D unclear. Deletions cut 0 bases from V and 0 bases from J, with 6 bases between. Per the germline V gene, CDR1 is LGHNA and CDR2 is YNFKEQ. This CDR3 region has 14 residues.

This chain links TRBV24-1 with TRBJ2-2, with a tentative D call TRBD2 (5 bases). Trimming pared 4 bases from V and 2 bases from J, leaving 7 bases between. CDR1 is KGHDR, CDR2 SFDVKD, per germline. The CDR3 is 14 amino acids. CDR3 sequence reads: CATSETGNTGELFF. CDR3 bases: TGTGCCACCAGTGAGACGGGAAACACCGGGGAGCTGTTTTTT.